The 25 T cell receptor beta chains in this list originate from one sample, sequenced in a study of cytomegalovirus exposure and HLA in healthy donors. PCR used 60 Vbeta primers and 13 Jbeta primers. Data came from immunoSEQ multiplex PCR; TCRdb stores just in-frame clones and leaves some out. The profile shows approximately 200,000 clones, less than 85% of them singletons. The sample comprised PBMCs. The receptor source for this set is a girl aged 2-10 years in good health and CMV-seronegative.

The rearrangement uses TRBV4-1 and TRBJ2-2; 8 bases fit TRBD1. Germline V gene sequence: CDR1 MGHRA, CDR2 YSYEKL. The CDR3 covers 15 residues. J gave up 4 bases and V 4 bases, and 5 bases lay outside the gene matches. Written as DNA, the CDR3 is TGCGCCAGCAGCCCTGGGGACAGGACCACCGGGGAGCTGTTTTTT. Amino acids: CASSPGDRTTGELFF.

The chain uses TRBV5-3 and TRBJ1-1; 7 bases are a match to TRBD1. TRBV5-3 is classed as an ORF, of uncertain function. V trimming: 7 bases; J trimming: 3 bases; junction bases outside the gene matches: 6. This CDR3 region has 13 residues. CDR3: CARGTGVDTEAFF. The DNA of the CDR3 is TGTGCCAGAGGCACAGGGGTGGACACTGAAGCTTTCTTT.

CDR3 DNA sequence: TGTGCCTGGAGTGCCAGGGTGAGGGGAGGAAGTGATCCCGAGCAGTACTTC. Translating it yields CAWSARVRGGSDPEQYF. V and J are TRBV30 and TRBJ2-7, with a possible D match to TRBD2 (6 bases). The germline V gene has CDR1 GTSNPN and CDR2 SVGIG (reference sequence). The CDR3 spans 17 residues. V was clipped by 1 base and J by 6 bases, with 25 bases between them.

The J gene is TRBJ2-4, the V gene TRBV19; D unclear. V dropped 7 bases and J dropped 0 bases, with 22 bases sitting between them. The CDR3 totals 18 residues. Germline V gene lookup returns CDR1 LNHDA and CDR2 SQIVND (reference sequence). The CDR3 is CASTSSSLVPLAKNIQYF. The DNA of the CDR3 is TGTGCCAGTACCTCCTCATCCCTAGTCCCACTAGCCAAAAACATTCAGTACTTC.

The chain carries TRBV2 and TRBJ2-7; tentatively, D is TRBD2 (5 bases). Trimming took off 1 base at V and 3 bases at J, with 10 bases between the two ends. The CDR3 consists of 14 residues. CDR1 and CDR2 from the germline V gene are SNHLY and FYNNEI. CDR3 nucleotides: TGTGCCAGCAGTGAAGGTTTCGGGGACTACGAGCAGTACTTC. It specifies CASSEGFGDYEQYF.

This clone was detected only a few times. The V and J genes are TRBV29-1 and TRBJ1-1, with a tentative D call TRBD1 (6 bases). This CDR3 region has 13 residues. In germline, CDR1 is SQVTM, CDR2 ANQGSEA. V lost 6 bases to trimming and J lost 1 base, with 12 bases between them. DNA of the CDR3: TGCAGCGTAGCCGGGACACAGAACACTGAAGCTTTCTTT. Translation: CSVAGTQNTEAFF. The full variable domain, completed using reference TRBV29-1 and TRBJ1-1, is SAVISQKPSRDICQRGTSLTIQCQVDSQVTMMFWYRQQPGQSLTLIATANQGSEATYESGFVIDKFPISRPNLTFSTLTVSNMSPEDSSIYLCSVAGTQNTEAFFGQGTRLTVV.

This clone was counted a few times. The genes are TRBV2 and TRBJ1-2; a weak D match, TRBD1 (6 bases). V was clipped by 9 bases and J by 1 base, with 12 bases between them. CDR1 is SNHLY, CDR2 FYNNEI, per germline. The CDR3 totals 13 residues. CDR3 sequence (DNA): TGTGCCAGTCGGACAGATAGTAACTATGGCTACACCTTC. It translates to CASRTDSNYGYTF.

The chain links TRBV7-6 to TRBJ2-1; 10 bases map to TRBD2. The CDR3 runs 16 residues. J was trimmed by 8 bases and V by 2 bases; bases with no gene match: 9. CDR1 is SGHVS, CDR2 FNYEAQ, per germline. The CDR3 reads CASSLRDSGRPDEQFF. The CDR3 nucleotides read TGTGCCAGCAGCTTAAGGGATAGCGGGAGGCCCGATGAGCAGTTCTTC.

DNA for the CDR3: TGTGCCAGCAGCCCGGCCAGCGTAAACTCCTATAATTCACCCCTCCACTTT. Translation gives CASSPASVNSYNSPLHF. The chain links TRBV7-2 to TRBJ1-6, with D hard to call. CDR1 SGHTA and CDR2 FQGNSA come from the germline V gene. The CDR3 has 17 amino acids. Trimming removed 5 bases at V and 0 bases at J, with 14 bases between.

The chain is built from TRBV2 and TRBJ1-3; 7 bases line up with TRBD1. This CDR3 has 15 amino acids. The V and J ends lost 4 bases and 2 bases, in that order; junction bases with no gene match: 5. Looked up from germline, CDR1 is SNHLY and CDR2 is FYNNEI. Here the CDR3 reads CASSAEGATGNTIYF. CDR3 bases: TGTGCCAGCAGTGCAGAGGGGGCAACTGGAAACACCATATATTTT.

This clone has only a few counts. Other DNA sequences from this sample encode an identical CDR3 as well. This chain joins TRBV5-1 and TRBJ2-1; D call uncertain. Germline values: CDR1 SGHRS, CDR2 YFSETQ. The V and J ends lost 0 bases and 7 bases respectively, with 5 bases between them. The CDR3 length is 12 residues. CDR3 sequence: CASSLALNEQFF. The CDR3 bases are TGCGCCAGCAGCTTGGCTCTAAATGAGCAGTTCTTC.

This CDR3 reads CASSATGRTEAFF. DNA of the CDR3: TGTGCCAGCTCCGCGACAGGGCGGACTGAAGCTTTCTTT. The V gene is TRBV18, the J gene TRBJ1-1, with 7 nucleotides matching TRBD1. Unmatched junction bases numbered 6, after V lost 6 bases and J lost 5 bases. This CDR3 has 13 amino acids. Germline CDR1 KGHSH, CDR2 LQKENI.

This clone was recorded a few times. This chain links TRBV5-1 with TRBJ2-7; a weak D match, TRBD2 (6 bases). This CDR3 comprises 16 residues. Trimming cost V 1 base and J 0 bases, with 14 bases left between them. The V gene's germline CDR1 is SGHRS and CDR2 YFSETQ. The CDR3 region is CASSLKEEGFSYEQYF. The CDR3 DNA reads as TGCGCCAGCAGCTTGAAAGAGGAGGGGTTCTCCTACGAGCAGTACTTC.

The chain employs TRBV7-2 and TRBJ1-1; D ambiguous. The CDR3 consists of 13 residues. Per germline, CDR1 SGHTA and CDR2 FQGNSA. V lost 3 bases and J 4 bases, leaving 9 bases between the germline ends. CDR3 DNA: TGTGCCAGCAGCTTTAATAGACTCACTGAAGCTTTCTTT. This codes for CASSFNRLTEAFF. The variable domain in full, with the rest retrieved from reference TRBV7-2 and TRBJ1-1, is GAGVSQSPSNKVTEKGKDVELRCDPISGHTALYWYRQSLGQGLEFLIYFQGNSAPDKSGLPSDRFSAERTGGSVSTLTIQRTQQEDSAVYLCASSFNRLTEAFFGQGTRLTVV.

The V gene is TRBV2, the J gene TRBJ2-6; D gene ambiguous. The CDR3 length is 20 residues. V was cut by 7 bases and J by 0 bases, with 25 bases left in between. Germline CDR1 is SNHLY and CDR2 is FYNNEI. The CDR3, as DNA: TGTGCCAGCAACCCACGACAAACAGCTAACCTACTCTCTGGGGCCAACGTCCTGACTTTC. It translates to CASNPRQTANLLSGANVLTF.

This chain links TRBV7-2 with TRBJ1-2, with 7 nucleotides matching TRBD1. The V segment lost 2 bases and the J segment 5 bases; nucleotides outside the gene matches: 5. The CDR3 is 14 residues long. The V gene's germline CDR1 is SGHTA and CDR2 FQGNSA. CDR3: CASSLQGGGYGYTF. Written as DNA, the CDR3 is TGTGCCAGCAGCTTACAGGGGGGTGGTTATGGCTACACCTTC.

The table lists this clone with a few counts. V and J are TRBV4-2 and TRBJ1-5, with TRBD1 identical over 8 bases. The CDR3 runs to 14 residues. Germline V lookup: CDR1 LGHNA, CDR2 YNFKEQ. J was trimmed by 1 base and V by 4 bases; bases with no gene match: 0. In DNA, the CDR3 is TGTGCCAGCAGCCGGACAGGGAGCAATCAGCCCCAGCATTTT. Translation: CASSRTGSNQPQHF.

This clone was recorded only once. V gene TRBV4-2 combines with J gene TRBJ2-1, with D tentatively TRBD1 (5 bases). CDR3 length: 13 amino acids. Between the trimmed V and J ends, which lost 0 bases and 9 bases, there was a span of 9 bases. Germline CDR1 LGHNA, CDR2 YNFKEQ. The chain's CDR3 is CASSQDRVGEQFF. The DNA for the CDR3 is TGTGCCAGCAGCCAAGACAGGGTTGGTGAGCAGTTCTTC.

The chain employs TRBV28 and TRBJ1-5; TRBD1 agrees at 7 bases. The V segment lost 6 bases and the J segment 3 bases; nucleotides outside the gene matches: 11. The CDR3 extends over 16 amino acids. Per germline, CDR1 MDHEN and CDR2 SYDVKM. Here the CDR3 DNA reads TGTGCCAGCAGACCCCGGGACAGCGCCTTCAATCAGCCCCAGCATTTT. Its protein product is CASRPRDSAFNQPQHF.

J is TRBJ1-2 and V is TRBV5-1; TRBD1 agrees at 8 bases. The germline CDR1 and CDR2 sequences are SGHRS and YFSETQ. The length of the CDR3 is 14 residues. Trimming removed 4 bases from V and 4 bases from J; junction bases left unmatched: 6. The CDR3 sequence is CASSIGQGTYGYTF. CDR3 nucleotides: TGCGCCAGCAGCATAGGACAGGGAACCTATGGCTACACCTTC.

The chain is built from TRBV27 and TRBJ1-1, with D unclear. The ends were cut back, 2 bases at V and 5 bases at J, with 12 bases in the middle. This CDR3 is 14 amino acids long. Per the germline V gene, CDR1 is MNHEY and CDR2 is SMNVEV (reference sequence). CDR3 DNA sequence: TGTGCCAGCAGTTTAGTTGGCAAGAGGACTGAAGCTTTCTTT. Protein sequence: CASSLVGKRTEAFF.

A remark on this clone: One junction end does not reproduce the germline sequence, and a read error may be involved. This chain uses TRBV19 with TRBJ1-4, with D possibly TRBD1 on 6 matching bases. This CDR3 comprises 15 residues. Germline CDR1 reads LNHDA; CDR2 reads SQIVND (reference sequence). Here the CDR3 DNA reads TGTGTCAGTAGTCCCTCGAGGGGGTTCGATGAAAAACTGTTTTTT. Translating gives CVSSPSRGFDEKLFF.

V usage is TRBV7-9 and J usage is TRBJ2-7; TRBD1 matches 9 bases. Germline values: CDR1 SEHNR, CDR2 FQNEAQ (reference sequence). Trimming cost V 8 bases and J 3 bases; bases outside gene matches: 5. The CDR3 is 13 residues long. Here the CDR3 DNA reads TGTGCCAGCGGGGACAGGGAGCTCTACGAGCAGTACTTC. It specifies CASGDRELYEQYF.

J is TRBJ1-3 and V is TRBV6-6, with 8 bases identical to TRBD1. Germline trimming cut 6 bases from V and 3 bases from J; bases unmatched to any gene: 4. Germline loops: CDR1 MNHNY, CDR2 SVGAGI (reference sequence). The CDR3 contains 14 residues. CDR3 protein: CASSLTGVGNTIYF. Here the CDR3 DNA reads TGTGCCAGCAGCTTGACAGGGGTTGGAAACACCATATATTTT.

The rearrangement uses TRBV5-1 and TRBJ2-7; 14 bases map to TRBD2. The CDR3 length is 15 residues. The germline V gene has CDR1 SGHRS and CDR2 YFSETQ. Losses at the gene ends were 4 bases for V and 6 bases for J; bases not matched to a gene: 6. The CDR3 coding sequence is TGCGCCAGCAGCCCGGGACTAGCGGGGGAAGGCGAGCAGTACTTC. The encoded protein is CASSPGLAGEGEQYF.